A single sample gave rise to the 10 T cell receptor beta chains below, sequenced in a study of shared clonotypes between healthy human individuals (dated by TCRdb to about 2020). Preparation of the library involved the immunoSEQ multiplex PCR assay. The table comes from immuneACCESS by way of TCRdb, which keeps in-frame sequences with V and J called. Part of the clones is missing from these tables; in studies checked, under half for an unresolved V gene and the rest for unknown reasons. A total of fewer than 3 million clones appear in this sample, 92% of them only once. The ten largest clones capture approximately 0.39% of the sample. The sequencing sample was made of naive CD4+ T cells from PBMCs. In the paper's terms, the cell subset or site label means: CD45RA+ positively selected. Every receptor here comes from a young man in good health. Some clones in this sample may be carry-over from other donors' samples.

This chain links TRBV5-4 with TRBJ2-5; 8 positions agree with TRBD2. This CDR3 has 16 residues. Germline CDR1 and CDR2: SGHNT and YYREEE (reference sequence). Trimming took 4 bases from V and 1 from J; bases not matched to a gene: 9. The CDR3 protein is CASSEGASGPQETQYF. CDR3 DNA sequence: TGTGCCAGCAGCGAAGGGGCTAGCGGGCCCCAAGAGACCCAGTACTTC.

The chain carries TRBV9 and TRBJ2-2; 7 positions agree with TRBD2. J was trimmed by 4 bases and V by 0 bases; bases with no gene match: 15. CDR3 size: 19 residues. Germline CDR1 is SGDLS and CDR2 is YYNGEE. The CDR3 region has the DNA TGTGCCAGCAGCGTAGCCCCTCTGGGGGGAGGGTATGGCACCGGGGAGCTGTTTTTT. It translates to CASSVAPLGGGYGTGELFF.

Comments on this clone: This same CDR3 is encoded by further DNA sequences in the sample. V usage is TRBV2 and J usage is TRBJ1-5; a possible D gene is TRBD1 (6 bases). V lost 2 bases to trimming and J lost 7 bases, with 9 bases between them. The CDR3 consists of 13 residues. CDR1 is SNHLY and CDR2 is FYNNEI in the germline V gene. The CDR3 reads CASSEQGIQPQHF. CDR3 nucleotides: TGTGCCAGCAGTGAACAGGGGATCCAGCCCCAGCATTTT.

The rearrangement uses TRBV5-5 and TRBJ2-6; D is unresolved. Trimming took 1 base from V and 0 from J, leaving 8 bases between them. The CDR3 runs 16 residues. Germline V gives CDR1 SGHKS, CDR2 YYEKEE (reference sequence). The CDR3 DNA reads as TGTGCCAGCAGCTTGTTGTTCGTCTCTGGGGCCAACGTCCTGACTTTC. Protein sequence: CASSLLFVSGANVLTF. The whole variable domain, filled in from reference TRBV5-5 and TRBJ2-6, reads DAGVTQSPTHLIKTRGQQVTLRCSPISGHKSVSWYQQVLGQGPQFIFQYYEKEERGRGNFPDRFSARQFPNYSSELNVNALLLGDSALYLCASSLLFVSGANVLTFGAGSRLTVL.

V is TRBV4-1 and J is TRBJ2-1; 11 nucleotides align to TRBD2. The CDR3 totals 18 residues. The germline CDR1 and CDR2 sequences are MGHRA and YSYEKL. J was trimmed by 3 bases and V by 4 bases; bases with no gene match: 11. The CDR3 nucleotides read TGCGCCAGCAGCCGAGTCGGACTAGCGGGCGTAAACTACAATGAGCAGTTCTTC. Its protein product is CASSRVGLAGVNYNEQFF.

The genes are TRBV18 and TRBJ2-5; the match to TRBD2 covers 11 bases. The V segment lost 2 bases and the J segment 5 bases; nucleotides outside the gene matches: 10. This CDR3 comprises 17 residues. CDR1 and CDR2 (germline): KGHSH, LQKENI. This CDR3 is CASSPSASGRKGETQYF. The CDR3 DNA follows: TGTGCCAGCTCACCATCGGCTAGCGGGAGGAAAGGGGAGACCCAGTACTTC. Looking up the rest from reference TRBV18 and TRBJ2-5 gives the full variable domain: NAGVMQNPRHLVRRRGQEARLRCSPMKGHSHVYWYRQLPEEGLKFMVYLQKENIIDESGMPKERFSAEFPKEGPSILRIQQVVRGDSAAYFCASSPSASGRKGETQYFGPGTRLLVL.

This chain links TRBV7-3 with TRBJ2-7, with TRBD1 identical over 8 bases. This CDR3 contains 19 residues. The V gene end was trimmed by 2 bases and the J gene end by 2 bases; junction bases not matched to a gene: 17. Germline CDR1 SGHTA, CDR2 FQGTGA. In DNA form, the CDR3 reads TGTGCCAGCAGCTTATTTGGAGCACGACAGGGGCTCCCTCCCTACGAGCAGTACTTC. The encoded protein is CASSLFGARQGLPPYEQYF.

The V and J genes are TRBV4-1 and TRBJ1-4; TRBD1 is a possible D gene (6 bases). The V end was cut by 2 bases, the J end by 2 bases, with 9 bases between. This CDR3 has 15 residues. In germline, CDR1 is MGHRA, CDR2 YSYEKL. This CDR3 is CASSQMDSTNEKLFF. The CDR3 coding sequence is TGCGCCAGCAGCCAAATGGACAGCACTAATGAAAAACTGTTTTTT.

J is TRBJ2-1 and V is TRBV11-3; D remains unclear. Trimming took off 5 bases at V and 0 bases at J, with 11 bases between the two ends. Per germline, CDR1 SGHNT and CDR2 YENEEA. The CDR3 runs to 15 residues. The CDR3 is CASSPTASSYNEQFF. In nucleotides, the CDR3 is TGTGCCAGCAGCCCCACTGCTAGCTCCTACAATGAGCAGTTCTTC.

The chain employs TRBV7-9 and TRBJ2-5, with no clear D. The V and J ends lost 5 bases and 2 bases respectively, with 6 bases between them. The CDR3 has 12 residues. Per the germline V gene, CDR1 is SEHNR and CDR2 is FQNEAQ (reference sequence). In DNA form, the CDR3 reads TGTGCCAGCAGCCAAAATCAAGAGACCCAGTACTTC. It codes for CASSQNQETQYF.